These 19 T cell receptor beta chains were all obtained from the same sample, sequenced in a study of CD8+ T cells in alopecia areata. Extracted RNA was reverse transcribed, and the resulting cDNA served as sequencing template. Clones were sequenced by immunoSEQ multiplex PCR, and TCRdb holds only the in-frame ones, with some missing. The repertoire holds about 300,000 clones, with about 62% as singletons. The treatment was: oral pan-JAK inhibitor, 5-10 mg twice daily. The sample was CD4+ T cells sorted from blood, taken at week 24, from a patient treated with tofacitinib. The receptors were sampled from a human donor with alopecia areata.

The sample holds a few counts of this clone. V gene TRBV21-1 combines with J gene TRBJ2-5; no check of the table's D call, TRBD2, against the DNA was made. TRBV21-1 is marked as a pseudogene. CDR3 size: 14 residues. CDR3 loop: CASSIGSRGETQYF. Written as DNA, the CDR3 is TGTGCCAGCAGCATAGGCAGCCGAGGGGAGACCCAGTACTTC.

There are a few counts of this clone. The chain joins TRBV28 to TRBJ1-2; no definite D call. The V gene's germline CDR1 is MDHEN and CDR2 SYDVKM. The CDR3 is 13 residues long. Between the trimmed V and J ends, which lost 6 bases and 2 bases, there was a span of 10 bases. This CDR3 reads CASRGRLNYGYTF. The DNA for the CDR3 is TGTGCCAGCAGGGGTCGACTGAACTATGGCTACACCTTC.

The J gene is TRBJ2-5, the V gene TRBV2; D is possibly TRBD2 (5 bases). Trimming stripped 7 bases from V and 4 bases from J, with 22 bases between. CDR3 size: 16 residues. CDR1 and CDR2 from the germline V gene are SNHLY and FYNNEI. CDR3: CASTNPGGPGRETQYF. In DNA, the CDR3 is TGTGCCAGCACCAACCCTGGAGGCCCCGGCCGAGAGACCCAGTACTTC.

The chain couples TRBV7-9 to TRBJ1-1; no reliable D call. The CDR3 contains 13 residues. Germline V gives CDR1 SEHNR, CDR2 FQNEAQ (reference sequence). V shed 2 bases and J shed 5 bases, with 9 bases lying between them. CDR3: CASSLFGETEAFF. The CDR3 coding sequence is TGTGCCAGCAGCTTATTCGGAGAAACTGAAGCTTTCTTT.

This clone occurred a few times. J is TRBJ2-5 and V is TRBV30; possible D gene TRBD2, 6 bases. Germline CDR1 reads GTSNPN; CDR2 reads SVGIG (reference sequence). V lost 1 base and J 4 bases, leaving 16 bases between the germline ends. This CDR3 has 15 residues. The CDR3: CAWSERETRGETQYF. The CDR3 nucleotides are TGTGCCTGGAGTGAAAGGGAGACTAGGGGAGAGACCCAGTACTTC.

The rearrangement uses TRBV5-1 and TRBJ2-7, with TRBD1 identical over 7 bases. CDR1 and CDR2 from the germline V gene are SGHRS and YFSETQ. CDR3 size: 14 residues. V lost 0 bases to trimming and J lost 1 base; unmatched junction nucleotides: 1. CDR3 nucleotides: TGCGCCAGCAGCTTGGACAGGGGTTCCTACGAGCAGTACTTC. As protein: CASSLDRGSYEQYF. The whole variable domain, remainder taken from reference TRBV5-1 and TRBJ2-7, is KAGVTQTPRYLIKTRGQQVTLSCSPISGHRSVSWYQQTPGQGLQFLFEYFSETQRNKGNFPGRFSGRQFSNSRSEMNVSTLELGDSALYLCASSLDRGSYEQYFGPGTRLTVT.

This rearrangement joins TRBV4-1 to TRBJ2-3, with 8 bases identical to TRBD1. The CDR3 is made up of 15 amino acids. Germline values: CDR1 MGHRA, CDR2 YSYEKL. Germline trimming cut 3 bases from V and 1 base from J; bases unmatched to any gene: 3. CDR3 sequence (DNA): TGCGCCAGCAGCCAGGGACAGGCTCGCACAGATACGCAGTATTTT. As protein: CASSQGQARTDTQYF.

The chain links TRBV5-4 to TRBJ2-1; D call uncertain. V shed 4 bases and J shed 4 bases, with 9 bases lying between them. CDR3 length: 13 amino acids. Germline CDR1 is SGHNT and CDR2 is YYREEE (reference sequence). The CDR3 sequence: CASSPDAYNEQFF. The DNA of the CDR3 is TGTGCCAGCAGCCCGGACGCTTACAATGAGCAGTTCTTC.

CDR3 in amino acids: CASSESSGRAYEQYF. Written as DNA, the CDR3 is TGTGCCAGCAGTGAATCCTCTGGGAGAGCCTACGAGCAGTACTTC. J is TRBJ2-7 and V is TRBV25-1; D is perhaps TRBD2 (5 bases). Trimming took 1 base from V and 2 from J, leaving 12 bases between them. Germline CDR1 and CDR2: MGHDK and SYGVNS. This CDR3 region has 15 residues.

The chain employs TRBV5-1 and TRBJ2-5; TRBD1 agrees at 7 bases. The junction had 7 bases not matched to a gene; V was cut back by 4 bases and J by 4 bases. The CDR3 has 14 residues. CDR1 SGHRS and CDR2 YFSETQ come from the germline V gene. CDR3: CASSGDRARETQYF. CDR3 DNA sequence: TGCGCCAGCAGCGGAGACAGGGCCCGAGAGACCCAGTACTTC.

The V gene is TRBV7-3, the J gene TRBJ2-3; 11 bases agree with TRBD1. Germline CDR1 and CDR2: SGHTA and FQGTGA. The V gene end was trimmed by 6 bases and the J gene end by 3 bases; junction bases not matched to a gene: 5. The CDR3 loop spans 15 amino acids. In DNA, the CDR3 is TGTGCCAGCAGGTCCGGGACAGGGGGTACAGATACGCAGTATTTT. Its translation is CASRSGTGGTDTQYF.

This clone appeared a few times. Other DNA sequences in the sample encode the same CDR3. The gene calls are TRBV30 and TRBJ1-2; no clear D gene. This CDR3 has 12 amino acids. V dropped 3 bases and J dropped 4 bases, with 9 bases sitting between them. The germline V gene encodes CDR1 GTSNPN and CDR2 SVGIG (reference sequence). The CDR3 region has the DNA TGTGCCTGGAGCGGAGGGCTCTATGGCTACACCTTC. Its protein product is CAWSGGLYGYTF.

The J gene is TRBJ2-1, the V gene TRBV30; no definite D call. The germline gives CDR1 GTSNPN, CDR2 SVGIG (reference sequence). Trimming removed 4 bases from V and 4 bases from J, with 5 bases in between. CDR3 length: 11 residues. CDR3 protein: CAWTEYNEQFF. The DNA of the CDR3 is TGTGCCTGGACCGAGTACAATGAGCAGTTCTTC. Based on the CDR3 plus reference TRBV30 and TRBJ2-1, the full variable domain is SQTIHQWPATLVQPVGSPLSLECTVEGTSNPNLYWYRQAAGRGLQLLFYSVGIGQISSEVPQNLSASRPQDRQFILSSKKLLLSDSGFYLCAWTEYNEQFFGPGTRLTVL.

This sequence joins TRBV4-1 and TRBJ2-1; D is unclear. CDR3 length equals 14 residues. Trimming shortened V by 0 bases and J by 10 bases, and 13 bases separated the two germline ends. The germline CDR1 and CDR2 sequences are MGHRA and YSYEKL. This CDR3 reads CASSQDNVVREQFF. The CDR3 DNA is TGCGCCAGCAGCCAAGATAACGTAGTAAGAGAGCAGTTCTTC.

The rearrangement links TRBV29-1 to TRBJ1-6, with TRBD1 as a possible D gene (5 bases). The CDR3 extends over 13 amino acids. The germline V gene has CDR1 SQVTM and CDR2 ANQGSEA. Trimming removed 0 bases from V and 9 bases from J, with 9 bases in between. This chain's CDR3 is CSVEEPGSSPLHF. CDR3 in DNA: TGCAGCGTTGAAGAACCAGGGAGTTCACCCCTCCACTTT.

This clone was observed a handful of times. The rearrangement uses TRBV10-3 and TRBJ1-2; tentatively, D is TRBD1 (6 bases). The V gene lost 5 bases and the J gene lost 6 bases, with 13 bases spanning the gap. Germline V lookup: CDR1 ENHRY, CDR2 SYGVKD. This CDR3 has 13 residues. Written as DNA, the CDR3 is TGTGCCATCAGTTATACAGGGAGGGATGGCTACACCTTC. Translation gives CAISYTGRDGYTF.

The CDR3 region is CSVAPGNEQFF. The CDR3 bases are TGCAGCGTTGCCCCTGGGAATGAGCAGTTCTTC. The J gene is TRBJ2-1, the V gene TRBV29-1; D gene unclear. Germline CDR1 is SQVTM and CDR2 is ANQGSEA. The CDR3 runs 11 residues. V was clipped by 4 bases and J by 7 bases, with 8 bases between them.

The chain has TRBV6-1 and TRBJ2-5, with D perhaps being TRBD1 or TRBD2 (5 bases each). Germline CDR1 and CDR2: MNHNS and SASEGT. CDR3 length: 12 residues. V was clipped by 8 bases and J by 3 bases, with 10 bases between them. CDR3 DNA: TGTGCCAGCGACCTGGGGGAAGAGACCCAGTACTTC. Its protein is CASDLGEETQYF.

V is TRBV27 and J is TRBJ1-1; a weak D match, TRBD1 (5 bases). CDR3 length: 11 residues. Germline CDR1 MNHEY, CDR2 SMNVEV (reference sequence). The V end lost 5 bases, the J end lost 11 bases, and 12 bases lay between the germline ends. This CDR3 is CASSRGEFAFF. The CDR3, as DNA: TGTGCCAGCAGTAGGGGTGAGTTCGCTTTCTTT.